These T cell receptor beta chains were read from a single sample in a study of pediatric ulcerative colitis. TCRdb's copy holds only in-frame clones and misses some; the assay was immunoSEQ multiplex PCR. The sample lists approximately 60,000 clones; 70% to 90% were seen once. What was sequenced was blood. The receptors were gathered from a boy between 5 and 17 years old with severe ulcerative colitis. CDR3s include the opening cysteine and the closing phenylalanine or tryptophan. D genes are given only for firm matches. A clone size is listed for some rows: how often the clone was seen (once, few, many), or a class if it is expanded.

cdr3_nt	cdr3_aa	d_call	clone_size	v_call	j_call
TGTGCCAGCAATGGGGAACAGCGAGAAAAACTGTTTTTT	CASNGEQREKLFF	-	-	TRBV2	TRBJ1-4
TGTGCCAGCAGTCCCGGAGGCGAGCAGTACTTC	CASSPGGEQYF	-	-	TRBV27	TRBJ2-7
TGTGCCAGCAGCCGTATGACTAGCGGGAGTTACAATGAGCAGTTCTTC	CASSRMTSGSYNEQFF	TRBD2	-	TRBV7-2	TRBJ2-1
TGTGCCAGCAGCAAGACAGCCACGGAGACCCAGTACTTC	CASSKTATETQYF	-	-	TRBV21-1	TRBJ2-5
TGCGCCAGCAGCCACGGGACAGGGGGGTCCGGGGAGCTGTTTTTT	CASSHGTGGSGELFF	TRBD1	-	TRBV4-3	TRBJ2-2
TGCGCCAGCAGCTTGGACAGGCACACTGAAGCTTTCTTT	CASSLDRHTEAFF	-	-	TRBV5-1	TRBJ1-1
TGCGCCAGCAGCGAGCTGGCGGGAGCAAACAATGAGCAGTTCTTC	CASSELAGANNEQFF	TRBD2	-	TRBV5-1	TRBJ2-1
TGTGCCAGCAGTGGGAACGGGGAGCTGTTTTTT	CASSGNGELFF	-	few	TRBV2	TRBJ2-2
TGTGCCAGCAGCCGGGGGACTAGCGGGAGCTACGAGCAGTACTTC	CASSRGTSGSYEQYF	TRBD2	-	TRBV5-4	TRBJ2-7
TGTGCCAGCAGCGTAGGTATAGCGGGAGGGTTTATGAATGAGCAGTTCTTC	CASSVGIAGGFMNEQFF	TRBD2	-	TRBV9	TRBJ2-1
TGTGCCAGCAGCCCTTACGTAGTGAACACTGAAGCTTTCTTT	CASSPYVVNTEAFF	-	-	TRBV11-2	TRBJ1-1
TGCAGCGTGCCAACAGGGGACTATGGCTACACCTTC	CSVPTGDYGYTF	TRBD1	-	TRBV29-1	TRBJ1-2
TGTGCCAGCAGTGAAGCTGGGGGGTATAGTCAGCCCCAGCATTTT	CASSEAGGYSQPQHF	-	-	TRBV6-1	TRBJ1-5
TGCGCCAGCAGCCAATACACATCGGGTAACACTGAAGCTTTCTTT	CASSQYTSGNTEAFF	-	-	TRBV4-1	TRBJ1-1
TGTGCCACCAGCAGAGATGTTTGGGGTCTGGGTGACGAGCAGTACTTC	CATSRDVWGLGDEQYF	-	-	TRBV15	TRBJ2-7
TGTGCCAGCAGTTTAGATCGGCTAGCGGGAGTTCTGGATGAGCAGTTCTTC	CASSLDRLAGVLDEQFF	TRBD2	-	TRBV27	TRBJ2-1
TGTGCCAGTACCCCCCCACTAGCGGGCCGGAACACCGGGGAGCTGTTTTTT	CASTPPLAGRNTGELFF	TRBD2	-	TRBV19	TRBJ2-2
TGTGCCTGGAGCGGAGGGTTGGCTAATGAAAAACTGTTTTTT	CAWSGGLANEKLFF	-	-	TRBV30	TRBJ1-4
TGTGCCAGCATCCCAGATTCGGGGGTACTTTCAAGAGGCTACACCTTC	CASIPDSGVLSRGYTF	-	-	TRBV7-2	TRBJ1-2
TGCGCCAGCAGCCAAGGGTTAGGCTCCTACGAGCAGTACTTC	CASSQGLGSYEQYF	-	medium-sized	TRBV4-3	TRBJ2-7
TGTGCCAGCAGCCCGACTAGCGGGGACTACAATGAGCAGTTCTTC	CASSPTSGDYNEQFF	TRBD2	-	TRBV7-3	TRBJ2-1
TGCGCCATTACAAAGACAGAGCAGTACTTC	CAITKTEQYF	-	few	TRBV10-1	TRBJ2-7
TGCAGTGCGCCAGAGAACACTGAAGCTTTCTTT	CSAPENTEAFF	-	once	TRBV20-1	TRBJ1-1
TGTGCCAGCAGTTTAGGGTCGACGGTCTACGAGCAGTACTTC	CASSLGSTVYEQYF	-	-	TRBV7-9	TRBJ2-7
TGCAGCGTTGAAGGGTTCTGGCGGGGGATGGATACGCAGTATTTT	CSVEGFWRGMDTQYF	TRBD2	-	TRBV29-1	TRBJ2-3
TGTGCCAGCAGCCTTGACCCAAACACCGGGGAGCTGTTTTTT	CASSLDPNTGELFF	-	-	TRBV14	TRBJ2-2
TGCAGCGGGGGGACAGGGGGCACAGATACGCAGTATTTT	CSGGTGGTDTQYF	TRBD1	-	TRBV29-1	TRBJ2-3
TGTGCCAGCAGCTTAAGGGGCTCTGGAAACACCATATATTTT	CASSLRGSGNTIYF	-	-	TRBV7-2	TRBJ1-3
TGTGCCAGCAGCCAGACTAGGTACGAGCAGTACTTC	CASSQTRYEQYF	-	-	TRBV7-9	TRBJ2-7
TGTGCCAGCAGCTACAGGGTCAATGAGCAGTTCTTC	CASSYRVNEQFF	-	-	TRBV5-5	TRBJ2-1
TGTGCCAGCTCGCGAGGGGGGAGCTCCTACGAGCAGTACTTC	CASSRGGSSYEQYF	-	-	TRBV7-9	TRBJ2-7
TGCAGCGTGGGGGCCGTCAATCAGCCCCAGCATTTT	CSVGAVNQPQHF	-	few	TRBV29-1	TRBJ1-5
TGTGCCAGCAGCCTCTCGACCTACGAGCAGTACTTC	CASSLSTYEQYF	-	-	TRBV11-3	TRBJ2-7
TGTGCCACCCGAGGGGCCAAAAACATTCAGTACTTC	CATRGAKNIQYF	-	-	TRBV7-2	TRBJ2-4
TGTGCCAGCAGTGAAGCGGTCCTAGCGGGTGGAGATACGCAGTATTTT	CASSEAVLAGGDTQYF	TRBD2	-	TRBV6-1	TRBJ2-3
TGTGCCAGCAGCTTGGCAGGGACCGAAAAACTTTCTGGCTACACCTTC	CASSLAGTEKLSGYTF	-	-	TRBV5-5	TRBJ1-2
TGCGCCAGCAGGGAGACAGGATCGTACGAGCAGTACTTC	CASRETGSYEQYF	-	once	TRBV5-1	TRBJ2-7
TGTGCCAGCAGAAAAGGGGGGACCGGGGACAATGAGCAGTTCTTC	CASRKGGTGDNEQFF	-	-	TRBV11-3	TRBJ2-1
TGTGCCAGCAGCTTAGCGACTGTCAGGGAGCAGTACTTC	CASSLATVREQYF	-	-	TRBV11-2	TRBJ2-7
TGTGCCAGCAGCTCTACCATACAGGGGTCCACTAATGAAAAACTGTTTTTT	CASSSTIQGSTNEKLFF	TRBD1	-	TRBV7-3	TRBJ1-4
TGCGCCAGCAGCTTGGTGGGCGACTATGGCTACACCTTC	CASSLVGDYGYTF	-	few	TRBV5-1	TRBJ1-2
TGTGCCTGGAGTGTAACGGTCGGGGTCCCGGGTGCCGAGCAGTACTTC	CAWSVTVGVPGAEQYF	-	-	TRBV30	TRBJ2-7
TGTGCCAGAAGTCCGCAGGGGGCACACGGCTACACCTTC	CARSPQGAHGYTF	TRBD1	-	TRBV2	TRBJ1-2
TGTGCCAGCAGCCTACAGAGGGCTAGCAATCAGCCCCAGCATTTT	CASSLQRASNQPQHF	-	-	TRBV27	TRBJ1-5
TGCAGCGTTGAAGAGGAAACAGATACGCAGTATTTT	CSVEEETDTQYF	-	once	TRBV29-1	TRBJ2-3
TGTGCCAGCAGTTTATCTGGGGGTTCCACTGAAGCTTTCTTT	CASSLSGGSTEAFF	-	-	TRBV27	TRBJ1-1
TGTGCCAGCAGCTCGGCGGGACAGTTAGTCACCTACGAGCAGTACTTC	CASSSAGQLVTYEQYF	-	-	TRBV7-9	TRBJ2-7
TGTGCCAGCAGACCCCGACAGAACACTGAAGCTTTCTTT	CASRPRQNTEAFF	-	-	TRBV14	TRBJ1-1
TGTGCCAGCAGCCTATCAACCTACAATGAGCAGTTCTTC	CASSLSTYNEQFF	-	-	TRBV6-5	TRBJ2-1
TGTGCCAGCAGTATAGCGGCCCCGGGTACAGATACGCAGTATTTT	CASSIAAPGTDTQYF	-	-	TRBV6-5	TRBJ2-3
TGTGCCAGCAGCCTAGGGCGACTAGCGGGAGTAATGGCGCAGACCCAGTACTTC	CASSLGRLAGVMAQTQYF	TRBD2	-	TRBV7-9	TRBJ2-5
TGTGCCAGCAGTGAAAAAGGACAGGGGGCCGGAGGCAATCAGCCCCAGCATTTT	CASSEKGQGAGGNQPQHF	TRBD1	few	TRBV6-1	TRBJ1-5
TGTGCCAGCAGCGTAGAGCTAGGGGACTATGCCACAGATACGCAGTATTTT	CASSVELGDYATDTQYF	TRBD2	-	TRBV9	TRBJ2-3
TGTGCCAGCAGTTCCAGGGGACTAGCGCTTACAGATACGCAGTATTTT	CASSSRGLALTDTQYF	TRBD2	-	TRBV13	TRBJ2-3
TGCGCCAGCAGCCAAGAGGGGGGAGAGAGCTATGGCTACACCTTC	CASSQEGGESYGYTF	-	few	TRBV4-1	TRBJ1-2
TGCGCCAGCAGCCAAGATTTGGGGGGGGTCACTGAAGCTTTCTTT	CASSQDLGGVTEAFF	-	-	TRBV4-1	TRBJ1-1
TGTGCCAGCAGCTCCGGACAGGGGGCCCCAGCCAAAAACATTCAGTACTTC	CASSSGQGAPAKNIQYF	TRBD1	-	TRBV5-4	TRBJ2-4
TGTGCCAGTAGTATAGGACGGAACTCCTACGAGCAGTACTTC	CASSIGRNSYEQYF	-	-	TRBV19	TRBJ2-7
TGTGCCAGTCGGGACAGGTTGAACACTGAAGCTTTCTTT	CASRDRLNTEAFF	TRBD1	-	TRBV2	TRBJ1-1
TGCGCCAGCAGCCGAGCGAGACCAGACACAGATACGCAGTATTTT	CASSRARPDTDTQYF	-	once	TRBV4-1	TRBJ2-3